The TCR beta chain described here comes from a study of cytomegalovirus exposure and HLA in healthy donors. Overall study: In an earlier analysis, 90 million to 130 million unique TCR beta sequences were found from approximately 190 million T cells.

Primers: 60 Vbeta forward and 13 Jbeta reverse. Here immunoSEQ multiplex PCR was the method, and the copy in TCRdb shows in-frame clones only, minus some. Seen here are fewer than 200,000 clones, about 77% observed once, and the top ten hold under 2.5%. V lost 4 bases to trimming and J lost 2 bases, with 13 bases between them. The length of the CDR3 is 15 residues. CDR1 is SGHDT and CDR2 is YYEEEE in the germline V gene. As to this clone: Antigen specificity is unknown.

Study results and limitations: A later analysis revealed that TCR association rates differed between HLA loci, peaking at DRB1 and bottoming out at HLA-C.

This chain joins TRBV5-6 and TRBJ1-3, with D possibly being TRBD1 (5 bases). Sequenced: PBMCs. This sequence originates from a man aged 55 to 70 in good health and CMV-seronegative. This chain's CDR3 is CASSPTGGTGNTIYF. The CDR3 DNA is TGTGCCAGCAGCCCCACGGGGGGAACTGGAAACACCATATATTTT.